This T cell receptor beta chain was found in a study of T-cell reconstitution after alpha-beta-depleted transplantation in children. A few counts support this clonotype. Researchers prepared the TCRbeta library using unique molecular identifiers, the study reports. TCRdb passed the PCR reads through MiXCR, listing each CDR3 protein once. The data contain about 540,000 distinct CDR3 sequences, 18% of them seen just once; the ten biggest clones take up 3% to 4%. This clonotype was obtained from a human donor who donated a stem cell graft to a child with acute lymphoblastic leukemia. Here the sequenced sample was PBMCs from the stem cell graft donor, taken from the stem cell graft.

The CDR3 sequence is CASSFDGTYEQYF. CDR3 sequence (DNA): TGCGCCAGCAGCTTCGACGGAACCTACGAGCAGTACTTC. V is TRBV5-1 and J is TRBJ2-7; D gene ambiguous. From germline, CDR1 is SGHRS and CDR2 YFSETQ. Trimming pared 2 bases from V and 2 bases from J, leaving 8 bases between. This CDR3 is 13 amino acids long.